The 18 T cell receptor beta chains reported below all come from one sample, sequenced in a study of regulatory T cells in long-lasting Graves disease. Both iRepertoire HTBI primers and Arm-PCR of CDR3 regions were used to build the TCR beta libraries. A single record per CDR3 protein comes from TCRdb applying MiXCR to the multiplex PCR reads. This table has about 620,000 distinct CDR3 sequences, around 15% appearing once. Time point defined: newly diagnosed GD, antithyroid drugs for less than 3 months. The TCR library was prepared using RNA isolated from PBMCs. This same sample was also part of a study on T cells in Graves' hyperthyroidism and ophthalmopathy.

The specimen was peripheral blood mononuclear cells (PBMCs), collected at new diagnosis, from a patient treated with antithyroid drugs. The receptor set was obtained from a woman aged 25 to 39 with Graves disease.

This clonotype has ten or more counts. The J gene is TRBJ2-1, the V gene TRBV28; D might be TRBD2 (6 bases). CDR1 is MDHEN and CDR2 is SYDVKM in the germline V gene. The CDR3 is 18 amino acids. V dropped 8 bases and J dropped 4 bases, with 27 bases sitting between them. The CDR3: CASSGMGGIQMYYNEQFF. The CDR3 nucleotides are TGTGCCAGCTCAGGCATGGGAGGTATACAAATGTATTACAATGAGCAGTTCTTC.

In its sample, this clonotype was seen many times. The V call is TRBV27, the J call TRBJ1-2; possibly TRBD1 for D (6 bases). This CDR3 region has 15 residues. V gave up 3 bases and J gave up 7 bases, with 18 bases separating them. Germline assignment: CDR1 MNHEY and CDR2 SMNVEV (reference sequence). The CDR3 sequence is CASSLEAKGVGGYTF. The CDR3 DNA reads TGTGCCAGCAGTTTGGAGGCGAAGGGGGTCGGTGGCTACACCTTC.

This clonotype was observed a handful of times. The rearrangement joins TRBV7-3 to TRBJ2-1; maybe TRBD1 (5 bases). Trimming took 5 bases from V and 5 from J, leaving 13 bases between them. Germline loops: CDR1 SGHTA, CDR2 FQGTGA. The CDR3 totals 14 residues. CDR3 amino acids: CASSPMQGNNEQFF. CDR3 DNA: TGTGCCAGCAGCCCGATGCAGGGAAACAATGAGCAGTTCTTC.

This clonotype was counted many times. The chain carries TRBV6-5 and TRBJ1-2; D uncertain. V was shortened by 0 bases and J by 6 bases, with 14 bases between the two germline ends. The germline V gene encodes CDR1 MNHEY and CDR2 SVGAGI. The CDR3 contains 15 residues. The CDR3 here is CASSYSTEGGNGYTF. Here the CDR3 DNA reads TGTGCCAGCAGTTACTCGACTGAGGGTGGAAATGGCTACACCTTC.

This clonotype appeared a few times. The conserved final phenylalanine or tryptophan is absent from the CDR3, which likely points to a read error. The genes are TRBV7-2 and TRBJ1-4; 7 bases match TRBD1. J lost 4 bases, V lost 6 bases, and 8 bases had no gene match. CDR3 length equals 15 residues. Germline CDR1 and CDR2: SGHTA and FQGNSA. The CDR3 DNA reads TGTGCCAGCAGGCTACAGGGGACCGTTAATGAAAAACTGTTTCTT. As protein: CASRLQGTVNEKLFL.

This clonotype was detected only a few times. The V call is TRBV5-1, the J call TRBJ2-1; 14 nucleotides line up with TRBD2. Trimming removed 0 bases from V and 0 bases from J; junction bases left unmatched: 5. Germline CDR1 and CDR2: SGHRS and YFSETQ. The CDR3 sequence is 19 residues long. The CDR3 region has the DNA TGCGCCAGCAGCTTGGGACTAGCGGGAGGGCGGAGCTCCTACAATGAGCAGTTCTTC. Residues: CASSLGLAGGRSSYNEQFF.

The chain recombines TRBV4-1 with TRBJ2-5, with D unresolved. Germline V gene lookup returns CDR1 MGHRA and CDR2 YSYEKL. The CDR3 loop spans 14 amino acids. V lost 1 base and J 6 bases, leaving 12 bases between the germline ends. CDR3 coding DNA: TGCGCCAGCAGCCAAGGCGCCGGGCCAAAGACCCAGTACTTC. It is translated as CASSQGAGPKTQYF.

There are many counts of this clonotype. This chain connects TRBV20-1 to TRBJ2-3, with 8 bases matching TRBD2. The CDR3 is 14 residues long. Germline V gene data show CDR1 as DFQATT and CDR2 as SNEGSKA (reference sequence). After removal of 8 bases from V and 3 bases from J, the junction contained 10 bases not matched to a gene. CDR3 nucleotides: TGCAGTTCACCGCCGGGACTAGTGACAGATACGCAGTATTTT. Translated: CSSPPGLVTDTQYF.

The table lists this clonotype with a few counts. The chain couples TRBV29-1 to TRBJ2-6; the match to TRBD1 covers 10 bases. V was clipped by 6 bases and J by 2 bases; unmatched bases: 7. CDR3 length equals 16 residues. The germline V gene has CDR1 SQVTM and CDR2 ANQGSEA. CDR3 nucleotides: TGCAGCGTCCTGACAGGGGGCAACCCTGGGGCCAACGTCCTGACTTTC. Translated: CSVLTGGNPGANVLTF.

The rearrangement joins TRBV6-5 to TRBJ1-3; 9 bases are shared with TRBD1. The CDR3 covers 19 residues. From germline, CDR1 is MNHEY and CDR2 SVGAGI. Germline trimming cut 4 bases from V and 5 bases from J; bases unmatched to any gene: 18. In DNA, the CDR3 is TGTGCCAGCAGTTTGACCGGGACAGGGCGTTTGCACCCTCGAAACACCATATATTTT. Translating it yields CASSLTGTGRLHPRNTIYF.

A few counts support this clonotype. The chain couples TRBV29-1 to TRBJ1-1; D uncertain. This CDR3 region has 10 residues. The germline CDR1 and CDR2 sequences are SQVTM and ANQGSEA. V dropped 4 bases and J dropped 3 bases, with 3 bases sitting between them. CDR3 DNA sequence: TGCAGCGTTGGCCACACTGAAGCTTTCTTT. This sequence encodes CSVGHTEAFF.

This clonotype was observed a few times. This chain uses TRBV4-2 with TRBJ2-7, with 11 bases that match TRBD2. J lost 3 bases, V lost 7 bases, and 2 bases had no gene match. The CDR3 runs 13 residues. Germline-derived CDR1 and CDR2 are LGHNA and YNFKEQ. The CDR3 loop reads CASKGTSGYEQYF. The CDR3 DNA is TGTGCCAGCAAGGGGACTAGCGGCTACGAGCAGTACTTC.

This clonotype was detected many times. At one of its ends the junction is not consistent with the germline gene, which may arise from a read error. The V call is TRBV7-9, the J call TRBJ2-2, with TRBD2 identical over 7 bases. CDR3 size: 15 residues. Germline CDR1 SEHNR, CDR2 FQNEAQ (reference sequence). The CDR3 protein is CASSLGGRDTGELFF. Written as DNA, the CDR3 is TGTGCCAGCAGTTTAGGAGGGAGGGACACCGGGGAGCTGTTTTTT.

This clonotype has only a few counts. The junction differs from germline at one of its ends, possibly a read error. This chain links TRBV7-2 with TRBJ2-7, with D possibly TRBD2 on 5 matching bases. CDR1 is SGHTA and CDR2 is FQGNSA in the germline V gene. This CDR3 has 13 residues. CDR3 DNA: TGTGCCAGCAGCCTAGCCTTAGTAGGACAGCAGTACTTC. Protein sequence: CASSLALVGQQYF.

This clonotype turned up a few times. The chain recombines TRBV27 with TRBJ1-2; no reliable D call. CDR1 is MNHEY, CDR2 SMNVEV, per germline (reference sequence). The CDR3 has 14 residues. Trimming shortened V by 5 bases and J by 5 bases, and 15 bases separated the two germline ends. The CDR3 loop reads CASSPLQNLYGYTF. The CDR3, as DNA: TGTGCCAGCAGTCCCCTCCAGAACCTTTATGGCTACACCTTC.

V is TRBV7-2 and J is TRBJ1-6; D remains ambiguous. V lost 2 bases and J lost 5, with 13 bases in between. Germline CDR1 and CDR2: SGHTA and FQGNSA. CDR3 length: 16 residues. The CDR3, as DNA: TGTGCCAGCAGCTTAATAGATCTAAAAAATAATTCACCCCTCCACTTT. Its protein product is CASSLIDLKNNSPLHF.

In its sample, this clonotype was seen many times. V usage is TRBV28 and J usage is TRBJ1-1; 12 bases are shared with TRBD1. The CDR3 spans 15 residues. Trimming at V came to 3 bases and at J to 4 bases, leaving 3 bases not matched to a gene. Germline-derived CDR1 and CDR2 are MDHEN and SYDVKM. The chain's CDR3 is CASSLGTGGLTEAFF. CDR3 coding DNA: TGTGCCAGCAGTTTGGGGACAGGGGGCCTCACTGAAGCTTTCTTT.

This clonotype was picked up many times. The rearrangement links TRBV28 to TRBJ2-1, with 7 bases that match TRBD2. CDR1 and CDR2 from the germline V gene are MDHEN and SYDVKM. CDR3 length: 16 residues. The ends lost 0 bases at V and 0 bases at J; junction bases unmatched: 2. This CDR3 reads CASSLWGGSSYNEQFF. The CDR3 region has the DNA TGTGCCAGCAGTTTATGGGGCGGGAGCTCCTACAATGAGCAGTTCTTC.